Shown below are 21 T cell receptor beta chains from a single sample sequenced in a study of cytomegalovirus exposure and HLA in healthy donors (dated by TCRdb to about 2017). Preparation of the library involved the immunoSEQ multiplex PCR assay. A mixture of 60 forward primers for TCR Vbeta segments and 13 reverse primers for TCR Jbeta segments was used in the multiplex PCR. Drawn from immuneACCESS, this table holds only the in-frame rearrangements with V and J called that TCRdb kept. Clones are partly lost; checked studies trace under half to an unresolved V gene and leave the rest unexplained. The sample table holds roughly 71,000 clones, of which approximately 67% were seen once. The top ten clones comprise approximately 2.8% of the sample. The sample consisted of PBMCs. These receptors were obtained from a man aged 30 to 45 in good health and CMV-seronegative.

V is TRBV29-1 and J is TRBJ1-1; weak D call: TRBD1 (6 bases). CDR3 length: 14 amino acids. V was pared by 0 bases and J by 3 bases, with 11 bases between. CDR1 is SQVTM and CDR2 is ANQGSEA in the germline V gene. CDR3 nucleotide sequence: TGCAGCGTTGAAGAAACGGGGGGGCACACTGAAGCTTTCTTT. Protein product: CSVEETGGHTEAFF.

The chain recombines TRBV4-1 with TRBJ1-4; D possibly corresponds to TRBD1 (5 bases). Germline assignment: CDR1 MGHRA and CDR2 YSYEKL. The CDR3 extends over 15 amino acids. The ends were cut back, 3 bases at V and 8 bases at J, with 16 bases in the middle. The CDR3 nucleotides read TGCGCCAGCAGCCAGACCGGGGGGAGTTACGAAAAACTGTTTTTT. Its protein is CASSQTGGSYEKLFF.

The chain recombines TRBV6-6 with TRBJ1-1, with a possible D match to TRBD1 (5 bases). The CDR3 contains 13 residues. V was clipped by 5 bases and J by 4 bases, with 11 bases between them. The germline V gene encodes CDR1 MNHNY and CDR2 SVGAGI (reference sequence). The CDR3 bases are TGTGCCAGCAGTCACGGGGGTCCCACTGAAGCTTTCTTT. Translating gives CASSHGGPTEAFF.

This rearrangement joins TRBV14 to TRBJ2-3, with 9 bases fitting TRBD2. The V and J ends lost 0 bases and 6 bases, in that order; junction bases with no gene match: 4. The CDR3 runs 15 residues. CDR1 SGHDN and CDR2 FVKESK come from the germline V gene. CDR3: CASSQEEREADTQYF. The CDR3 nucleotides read TGTGCCAGCAGCCAAGAAGAGCGGGAGGCGGATACGCAGTATTTT.

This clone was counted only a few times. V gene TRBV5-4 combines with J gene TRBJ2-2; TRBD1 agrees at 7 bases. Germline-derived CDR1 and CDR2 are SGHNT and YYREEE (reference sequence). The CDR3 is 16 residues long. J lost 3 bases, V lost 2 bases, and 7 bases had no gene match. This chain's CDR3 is CASSLGQVVDTGELFF. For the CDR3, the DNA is TGTGCCAGCAGCTTAGGACAGGTGGTCGACACCGGGGAGCTGTTTTTT.

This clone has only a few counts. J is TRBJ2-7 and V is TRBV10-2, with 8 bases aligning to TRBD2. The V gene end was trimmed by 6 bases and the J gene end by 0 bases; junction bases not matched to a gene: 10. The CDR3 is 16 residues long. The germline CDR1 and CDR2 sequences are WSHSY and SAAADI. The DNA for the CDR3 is TGCGCCAGCAGCCCCTCGGGGAGCGGGGGCTCCTACGAGCAGTACTTC. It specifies CASSPSGSGGSYEQYF.

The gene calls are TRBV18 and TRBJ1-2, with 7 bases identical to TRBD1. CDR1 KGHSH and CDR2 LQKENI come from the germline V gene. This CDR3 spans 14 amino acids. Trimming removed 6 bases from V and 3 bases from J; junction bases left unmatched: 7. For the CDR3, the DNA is TGTGCCAGCTCCCTCAGAGGACAGGACTATGGCTACACCTTC. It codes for CASSLRGQDYGYTF.

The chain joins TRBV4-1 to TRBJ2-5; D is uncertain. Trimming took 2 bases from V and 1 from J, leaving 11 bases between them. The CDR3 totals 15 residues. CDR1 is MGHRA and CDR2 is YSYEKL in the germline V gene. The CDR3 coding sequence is TGCGCCAGCAGCCAACCACTGTCCACCCAAGAGACCCAGTACTTC. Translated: CASSQPLSTQETQYF.

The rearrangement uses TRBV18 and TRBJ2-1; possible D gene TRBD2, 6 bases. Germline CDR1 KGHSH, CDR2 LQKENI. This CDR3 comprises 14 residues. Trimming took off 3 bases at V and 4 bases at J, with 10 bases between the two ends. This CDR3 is CASSPASEYNEQFF. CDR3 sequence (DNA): TGTGCCAGCTCACCGGCTAGCGAGTACAATGAGCAGTTCTTC.

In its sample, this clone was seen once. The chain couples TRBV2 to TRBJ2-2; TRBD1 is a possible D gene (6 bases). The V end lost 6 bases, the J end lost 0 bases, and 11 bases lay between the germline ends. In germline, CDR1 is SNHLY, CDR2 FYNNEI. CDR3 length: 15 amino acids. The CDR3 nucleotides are TGTGCCAGCAGGAGGGGGATTACGAACACCGGGGAGCTGTTTTTT. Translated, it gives CASRRGITNTGELFF. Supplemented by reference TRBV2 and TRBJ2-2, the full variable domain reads EPEVTQTPSHQVTQMGQEVILRCVPISNHLYFYWYRQILGQKVEFLVSFYNNEISEKSEIFDDQFSVERPDGSNFTLKIRSTKLEDSAMYFCASRRGITNTGELFFGEGSRLTVL.

The CDR3 region is CSVRNSDRAYNEQFF. CDR3 DNA: TGCAGCGTCCGGAATTCGGACAGAGCCTACAATGAGCAGTTCTTC. This chain links TRBV29-1 with TRBJ2-1, with D perhaps TRBD1 (6 bases). Between the trimmed V and J ends, which lost 6 bases and 2 bases, there was a span of 17 bases. The V gene's germline CDR1 is SQVTM and CDR2 ANQGSEA. The CDR3 totals 15 residues.

The CDR3 loop is CASSADTSNTGELFF. Written as DNA, the CDR3 is TGTGCCAGCAGTGCGGACACGTCGAACACCGGGGAGCTGTTTTTT. The chain links TRBV6-5 to TRBJ2-2; D is possibly TRBD1 (5 bases). Trimming pared 5 bases from V and 0 bases from J, leaving 10 bases between. The CDR3 totals 15 residues. Per germline, CDR1 MNHEY and CDR2 SVGAGI.

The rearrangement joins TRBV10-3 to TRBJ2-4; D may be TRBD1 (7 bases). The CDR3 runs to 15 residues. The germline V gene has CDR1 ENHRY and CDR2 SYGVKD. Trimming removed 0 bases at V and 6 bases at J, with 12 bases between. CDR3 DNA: TGTGCCATCAGTGAGTCCCCGCAGGGGGGAAACATTCAGTACTTC. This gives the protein CAISESPQGGNIQYF.

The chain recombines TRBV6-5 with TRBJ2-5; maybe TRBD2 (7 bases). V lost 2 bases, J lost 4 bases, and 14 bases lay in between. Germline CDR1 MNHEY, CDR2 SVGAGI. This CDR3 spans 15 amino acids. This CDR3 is CASSYSPRGGETQYF. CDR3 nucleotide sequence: TGTGCCAGCAGTTACAGCCCGAGGGGGGGAGAGACCCAGTACTTC.

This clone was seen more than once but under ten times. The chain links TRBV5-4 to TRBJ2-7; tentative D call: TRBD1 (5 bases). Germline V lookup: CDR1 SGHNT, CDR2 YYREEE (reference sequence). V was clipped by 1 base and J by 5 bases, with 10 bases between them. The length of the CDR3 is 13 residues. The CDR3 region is CASSLQGRHEQYF. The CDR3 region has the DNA TGTGCCAGCAGCTTGCAGGGTCGCCACGAGCAGTACTTC.

CDR3 region: CAWSPRLSSPLHF. The CDR3, as DNA: TGTGCCTGGAGCCCCCGCCTGAGCTCACCCCTCCACTTT. J is TRBJ1-6 and V is TRBV30; D is undetermined. V was cut by 3 bases and J by 10 bases, with 13 bases left in between. The CDR3 length is 13 residues. Germline lookup yields CDR1 GTSNPN and CDR2 SVGIG (reference sequence).

The CDR3 protein is CAWSGSRGGGEQFF. The CDR3 DNA follows: TGTGCCTGGAGTGGATCGCGGGGGGGCGGTGAGCAGTTCTTC. This chain links TRBV30 with TRBJ2-1; 9 bases match TRBD2. The V gene end was trimmed by 1 base and the J gene end by 9 bases; junction bases not matched to a gene: 7. CDR1 is GTSNPN, CDR2 SVGIG, per germline (reference sequence). The CDR3 covers 14 residues.

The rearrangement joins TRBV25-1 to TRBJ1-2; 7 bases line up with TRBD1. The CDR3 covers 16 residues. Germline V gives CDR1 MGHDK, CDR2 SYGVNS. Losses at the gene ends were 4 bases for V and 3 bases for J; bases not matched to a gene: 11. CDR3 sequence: CASSATPDRKDYGYTF. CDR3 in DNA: TGTGCCAGCAGTGCAACCCCGGACAGGAAGGACTATGGCTACACCTTC.

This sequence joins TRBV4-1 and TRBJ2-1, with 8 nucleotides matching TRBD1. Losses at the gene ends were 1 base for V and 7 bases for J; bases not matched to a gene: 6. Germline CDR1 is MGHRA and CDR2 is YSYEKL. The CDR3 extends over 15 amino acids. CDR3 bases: TGCGCCAGCAGCCAAGTTACAGGGGGGTGGAATGAGCAGTTCTTC. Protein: CASSQVTGGWNEQFF.

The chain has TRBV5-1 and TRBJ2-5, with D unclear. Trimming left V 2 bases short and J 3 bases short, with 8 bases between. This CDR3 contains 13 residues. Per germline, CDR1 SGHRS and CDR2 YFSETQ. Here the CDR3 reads CASSLFSEETQYF. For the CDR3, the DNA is TGCGCCAGCAGCTTATTCTCCGAAGAGACCCAGTACTTC.

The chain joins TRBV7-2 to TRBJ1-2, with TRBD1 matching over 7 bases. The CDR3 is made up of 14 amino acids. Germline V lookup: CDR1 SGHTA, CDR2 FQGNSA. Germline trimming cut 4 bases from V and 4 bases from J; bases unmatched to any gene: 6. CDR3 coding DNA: TGTGCCAGCAGCTCTTCGACAGGGATCTATGGCTACACCTTC. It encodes CASSSSTGIYGYTF. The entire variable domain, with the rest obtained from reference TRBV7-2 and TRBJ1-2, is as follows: GAGVSQSPSNKVTEKGKDVELRCDPISGHTALYWYRQSLGQGLEFLIYFQGNSAPDKSGLPSDRFSAERTGGSVSTLTIQRTQQEDSAVYLCASSSSTGIYGYTFGSGTRLTVV.